Sequencing of this TCR beta chain was carried out in a study of identical twins. A single record per CDR3 protein comes from TCRdb applying MiXCR to the 5' RACE reads. Counted here are 300,000 to 400,000 distinct CDR3 sequences, over 9% occurring once; the ten biggest clones make up about 7%. This clonotype turned up a few times. Antigen specificity is unknown. Germline loops: CDR1 MNHNS, CDR2 SASEGT. This CDR3 comprises 15 residues. Trimming shortened V by 6 bases and J by 4 bases, and 17 bases separated the two germline ends. Only healthy Caucasians were included as donors. Study-wide results and limits: Abundant cord blood beta clonotypes carried fewer insertions; memory repertoires showed none.

These data were also filed under a second study, of yellow fever vaccine responses in identical twins.

This chain joins TRBV6-1 and TRBJ2-3; D not certain. Sequencing input: CD8+ T cells sorted from blood. The receptor comes from a woman under 30 in good health. CDR3: CASRTEFGWADTQYF. For the CDR3, the DNA is TGTGCCAGCAGGACGGAGTTTGGGTGGGCAGATACGCAGTATTTT.